The 18 T cell receptor beta chains presented below share a single source sample, sequenced in a study of blood T cell repertoires in COVID-19. Assay used: immunoSEQ multiplex PCR; TCRdb lists only in-frame clones, some missing. The sample holds about 140,000 clones, around 82% seen once. The sample was peripheral blood. The source of these receptors is a woman aged 60 to 75 with acute or convalescent COVID-19.

The chain combines TRBV28 with TRBJ2-1; D possibly corresponds to TRBD2 (5 bases). The CDR3 totals 17 residues. V was cut by 1 base and J by 0 bases, with 13 bases left in between. Looked up from germline, CDR1 is MDHEN and CDR2 is SYDVKM. The CDR3 DNA reads TGTGCCAGCAGTTTATTCTCTAGCCCGAGCTCCTACAATGAGCAGTTCTTC. This codes for CASSLFSSPSSYNEQFF. The variable domain in full, with the rest retrieved from reference TRBV28 and TRBJ2-1, is DVKVTQSSRYLVKRTGEKVFLECVQDMDHENMFWYRQDPGLGLRLIYFSYDVKMKEKGDIPEGYSVSREKKERFSLILESASTNQTSMYLCASSLFSSPSSYNEQFFGPGTRLTVL.

This chain connects TRBV6-5 to TRBJ1-3; D perhaps matches TRBD1 (6 bases). V shed 10 bases and J shed 2 bases, with 15 bases lying between them. The CDR3 has 14 residues. Germline V gene lookup returns CDR1 MNHEY and CDR2 SVGAGI. In nucleotides, the CDR3 is TGTGCCATCGGGTCCAGGGGTGCTGGAAACACCATATATTTT. Translated: CAIGSRGAGNTIYF.

The V call is TRBV28, the J call TRBJ1-6, with a possible D match to TRBD1 (5 bases). Between the trimmed V and J ends, which lost 6 bases and 6 bases, there was a span of 18 bases. Germline CDR1 MDHEN, CDR2 SYDVKM. The CDR3 runs to 16 residues. As DNA, the CDR3 is TGTGCCAGCAGCGCTTCCGACAGTAAAACTAATTCACCCCTCCACTTT. Its translation: CASSASDSKTNSPLHF.

The V gene is TRBV7-9, the J gene TRBJ2-3; D gene ambiguous. V lost 1 base, J lost 1 base, and 9 bases lay in between. This CDR3 is 15 amino acids long. Germline V lookup: CDR1 SEHNR, CDR2 FQNEAQ (reference sequence). The CDR3 loop reads CASSLGVAGTDTQYF. The CDR3 DNA reads as TGTGCCAGCAGCTTAGGGGTGGCGGGCACAGATACGCAGTATTTT.

V usage is TRBV30 and J usage is TRBJ2-2, with a weak D call TRBD2 (6 bases). In germline, CDR1 is GTSNPN, CDR2 SVGIG (reference sequence). The CDR3 runs 13 residues. The germline V and J ends were trimmed by 2 bases and 7 bases, with 11 bases remaining between them. The CDR3 DNA sequence: TGTGCCTGGAGTTTGTCGGGAGTCGGGGAGCTGTTTTTT. Translated, it gives CAWSLSGVGELFF. The whole variable domain, remainder taken from reference TRBV30 and TRBJ2-2, is SQTIHQWPATLVQPVGSPLSLECTVEGTSNPNLYWYRQAAGRGLQLLFYSVGIGQISSEVPQNLSASRPQDRQFILSSKKLLLSDSGFYLCAWSLSGVGELFFGEGSRLTVL.

This clone is a singleton in its sample. This chain links TRBV6-2 or TRBV6-3 with TRBJ1-4; the D is unclear. The CDR3 totals 13 residues. V was clipped by 5 bases and J by 11 bases, with 15 bases between them. CDR1 is MNHEY and CDR2 is SVGEGT in the germline V gene. The DNA of the CDR3 is TGTGCCAGCAGTCCCGGGGAGGGAGGGAAACTGTTTTTT. Translating it yields CASSPGEGGKLFF.

The V call is TRBV11-2, the J call TRBJ2-5; D gene ambiguous. Trimming left V 4 bases short and J 3 bases short, with 15 bases between. The CDR3 totals 15 residues. Germline V gives CDR1 SGHAT, CDR2 FQNNGV. In nucleotides, the CDR3 is TGTGCCAGCAGCTATTCCGGGTATCCGAAAGAGACCCAGTACTTC. Amino acid sequence: CASSYSGYPKETQYF. The whole variable domain, filled in from reference TRBV11-2 and TRBJ2-5, reads EAGVAQSPRYKIIEKRQSVAFWCNPISGHATLYWYQQILGQGPKLLIQFQNNGVVDDSQLPKDRFSAERLKGVDSTLKIQPAKLEDSAVYLCASSYSGYPKETQYFGPGTRLLVL.

The V call is TRBV9, the J call TRBJ2-7, with D perhaps matching TRBD2 (6 bases). Germline V lookup: CDR1 SGDLS, CDR2 YYNGEE. Trimming took off 4 bases at V and 6 bases at J, with 26 bases between the two ends. The CDR3 sequence is 17 residues long. CDR3 amino acids: CASSLRVSSVVGGEQYF. The CDR3 nucleotides read TGTGCCAGCAGCCTTCGGGTCAGCTCAGTCGTCGGGGGCGAGCAGTACTTC. Together with reference TRBV9 and TRBJ2-7, the CDR3 gives the full variable domain: DSGVTQTPKHLITATGQRVTLRCSPRSGDLSVYWYQQSLDQGLQFLIQYYNGEERAKGNILERFSAQQFPDLHSELNLSSLELGDSALYFCASSLRVSSVVGGEQYFGPGTRLTVT.

The rearrangement joins TRBV19 to TRBJ1-5; no reliable D call. The CDR3 loop spans 14 amino acids. Per the germline V gene, CDR1 is LNHDA and CDR2 is SQIVND (reference sequence). Trimming stripped 6 bases from V and 0 bases from J, with 9 bases between. CDR3 sequence: CASRPVLSNQPQHF. Here the CDR3 DNA reads TGTGCCAGTAGACCGGTCCTTAGCAATCAGCCCCAGCATTTT.

This chain links TRBV27 with TRBJ2-1; no clear D gene. Trimming pared 8 bases from V and 6 bases from J, leaving 11 bases between. This CDR3 contains 12 residues. In germline, CDR1 is MNHEY, CDR2 SMNVEV (reference sequence). The CDR3 loop reads CASGPWPNEQFF. DNA for the CDR3: TGTGCCAGCGGTCCGTGGCCCAATGAGCAGTTCTTC.

This chain connects TRBV7-9 to TRBJ2-3; D is undetermined. The CDR3 has 12 amino acids. CDR1 is SEHNR, CDR2 FQNEAQ, per germline (reference sequence). The V gene lost 5 bases and the J gene lost 5 bases, with 8 bases spanning the gap. CDR3 protein: CASSPGIDTQYF. CDR3 DNA sequence: TGTGCCAGCAGCCCAGGAATAGATACGCAGTATTTT.

The chain is built from TRBV11-3 and TRBJ1-2; D gene unclear. The germline V gene encodes CDR1 SGHNT and CDR2 YENEEA. This CDR3 has 13 amino acids. With 2 bases removed from V and 4 bases from J, the gap between germline ends came to 8 bases. The CDR3 DNA follows: TGTGCCAGCAGCTTAACAGACCTCTATGGCTACACCTTC. Its translation: CASSLTDLYGYTF.

This chain joins TRBV5-1 and TRBJ1-5; D might be TRBD1 (5 bases). The germline V gene has CDR1 SGHRS and CDR2 YFSETQ. The CDR3 totals 15 residues. V was pared by 1 base and J by 1 base, with 9 bases between. The CDR3 reads CASSLSGGSNQPQHF. The CDR3 bases are TGCGCCAGCAGCTTGAGCGGGGGGAGCAATCAGCCCCAGCATTTT.

The chain recombines TRBV3-1 (or the pseudogene TRBV3-2) with TRBJ1-2; maybe TRBD1 (6 bases). Germline CDR1 reads LGHDT; CDR2 reads YNNKEL (reference sequence). The CDR3 runs 15 residues. Trimming pared 4 bases from V and 3 bases from J, leaving 15 bases between. CDR3 loop: CASSPPAQGYYGYTF. CDR3 nucleotide sequence: TGTGCCAGCAGCCCTCCCGCACAGGGTTACTATGGCTACACCTTC.

The genes are TRBV28 and TRBJ1-5; the D is unclear. The V gene lost 6 bases and the J gene lost 1 base, with 16 bases spanning the gap. Germline assignment: CDR1 MDHEN and CDR2 SYDVKM. CDR3 length: 16 residues. The CDR3 region has the DNA TGTGCCAGCAGAGCGGCGGCATTTGGGAGCAATCAGCCCCAGCATTTT. Its protein product is CASRAAAFGSNQPQHF.

The chain is built from TRBV7-2 and TRBJ1-3; 9 bases match TRBD1. Germline V gives CDR1 SGHTA, CDR2 FQGNSA. Trimming cost V 5 bases and J 3 bases; bases outside gene matches: 5. The CDR3 length is 15 residues. The CDR3 coding sequence is TGTGCCAGCAGCCAGACAGGGGGTGGTGGAAACACCATATATTTT. This translates into CASSQTGGGGNTIYF. The full variable domain, with the rest looked up from reference TRBV7-2 and TRBJ1-3, is GAGVSQSPSNKVTEKGKDVELRCDPISGHTALYWYRQSLGQGLEFLIYFQGNSAPDKSGLPSDRFSAERTGGSVSTLTIQRTQQEDSAVYLCASSQTGGGGNTIYFGEGSWLTVV.

This clone was picked up one time. The chain links TRBV19 to TRBJ2-1; D gene uncertain. This CDR3 is 14 amino acids long. The germline V gene encodes CDR1 LNHDA and CDR2 SQIVND (reference sequence). Between the trimmed V and J ends, which lost 5 bases and 10 bases, there was a span of 18 bases. The CDR3 loop is CASSLFDRAREQFF. The CDR3 DNA follows: TGTGCCAGTAGTCTATTTGACCGCGCTAGGGAGCAGTTCTTC.

V usage is TRBV28 and J usage is TRBJ1-5; the match to TRBD1 covers 10 bases. The CDR3 is made up of 13 amino acids. Trimming took 6 bases from V and 5 from J; bases not matched to a gene: 1. Germline CDR1 MDHEN, CDR2 SYDVKM. The CDR3 reads CASRGQGYQPQHF. The CDR3 DNA follows: TGTGCCAGCAGGGGACAGGGGTATCAGCCCCAGCATTTT.